This T cell receptor beta chain was documented in a study of identical twins. Study conclusions and caveats: Within cord blood, abundant beta clonotypes carried fewer insertions, but memory repertoires showed no such trend. Shared out-of-frame alpha sequences (those common to twins) showed excess low generation probability.

Using its own MiXCR run on the 5' RACE reads, TCRdb lists one record per CDR3 protein. The sample carries some 190,000 distinct CDR3 sequences, around 15% recorded once. The CDR3 is made up of 12 amino acids. Germline V gene sequence: CDR1 SEHNR, CDR2 FQNEAQ (reference sequence). Trimming left V 8 bases short and J 4 bases short, with 10 bases between. In the case of this clonotype: The antigen is undetermined.

These sequences were also reported in another study, on T cells expressing NK-cell markers. This second report adds: The TCR beta repertoires were obtained from sorted CD3+CD56+NKG2C+, CD3+CD56+NKG2C- and CD3+CD56-NKG2C+ T cells.

The source is a woman younger than 35 in good health. The chain combines TRBV7-9 with TRBJ2-3; no clear D gene. Sample: CD8+ T cells sorted from blood. CDR3 sequence reads: CASSIAPDTQYF. CDR3 in DNA: TGTGCCAGCTCTATAGCCCCAGATACGCAGTATTTT.